Shown below are 28 T cell receptor beta chains from a single sample sequenced in a study of graft-versus-host responses after intestinal transplantation. Clones were read by immunoSEQ multiplex PCR, and TCRdb kept only the in-frame ones, dropping some. The sample lists around 26,000 clones; approximately 94% were seen once. The specimen comprised PBMCs, sampled 156 days after intestinal transplant. The receptors originated from a human patient who received an intestinal transplant, so some T cells may come from the graft donor.

This clone has only a few counts. J is TRBJ1-1 and V is TRBV5-1; a weak D match, TRBD1 (6 bases). The CDR3 totals 13 residues. Germline V lookup: CDR1 SGHRS, CDR2 YFSETQ. Deletions cut 0 bases from V and 4 bases from J, with 7 bases between. The CDR3 DNA sequence: TGCGCCAGCAGCTTGGAGGGGGGCACTGAAGCTTTCTTT. Translated, it gives CASSLEGGTEAFF.

The CDR3 loop reads CASSISAGAYGYTF. DNA of the CDR3: TGTGCCAGCTCTATCAGCGCCGGGGCCTATGGCTACACCTTC. The rearrangement uses TRBV27 and TRBJ1-2, with a weak D call TRBD1 (5 bases). V shed 8 bases and J shed 4 bases, with 17 bases lying between them. This CDR3 is 14 amino acids long. Germline loops: CDR1 MNHEY, CDR2 SMNVEV (reference sequence).

The chain employs TRBV18 and TRBJ2-4; 12 bases match TRBD2. This CDR3 has 15 residues. Looked up from germline, CDR1 is KGHSH and CDR2 is LQKENI. The J segment lost 8 bases and the V segment lost 6 bases, leaving 8 bases of the junction unmatched. Here the CDR3 DNA reads TGTGCCAGCTCCCCCCGGACTAGCGGGAAGCACATTCAGTACTTC. Translating gives CASSPRTSGKHIQYF.

The gene calls are TRBV7-6 and TRBJ1-6; a weak D match, TRBD1 (5 bases). The V gene lost 4 bases and the J gene lost 0 bases, with 13 bases spanning the gap. The CDR3 has 17 amino acids. Looked up from germline, CDR1 is SGHVS and CDR2 is FNYEAQ. The CDR3 loop reads CASSSGTLGSYNSPLHF. DNA for the CDR3: TGTGCCAGCAGCTCCGGGACTCTAGGCTCCTATAATTCACCCCTCCACTTT.

This clone has just one count. This chain connects TRBV30 to TRBJ2-1, with D tentatively TRBD1 (5 bases). Deletions cut 5 bases from V and 10 bases from J, with 18 bases between. The CDR3 has 13 residues. Germline CDR1 and CDR2: GTSNPN and SVGIG (reference sequence). The CDR3 is CAWSGILQGEQFF. The CDR3 DNA sequence: TGTGCCTGGTCAGGGATCCTACAAGGGGAGCAGTTCTTC.

The chain uses TRBV6-6 and TRBJ1-1; possibly TRBD1 for D (6 bases). CDR1 and CDR2 (germline): MNHNY, SVGAGI (reference sequence). V shed 8 bases and J shed 1 base, with 14 bases lying between them. The CDR3 is 14 residues long. The CDR3 region has the DNA TGTGCCAGCCATAGGACAGCCGCGAACACTGAAGCTTTCTTT. Translated, it gives CASHRTAANTEAFF.

The genes are TRBV4-2 and TRBJ2-5; a possible D gene is TRBD1 (6 bases). Germline assignment: CDR1 LGHNA and CDR2 YNFKEQ. The CDR3 is 15 residues long. With 3 bases removed from V and 5 bases from J, the gap between germline ends came to 16 bases. Here the CDR3 reads CASSQETRGEETQYF. The CDR3 DNA follows: TGTGCCAGCAGCCAGGAAACCAGGGGAGAGGAGACCCAGTACTTC.

V and J are TRBV6-5 and TRBJ1-1; D ambiguous. V was pared by 5 bases and J by 11 bases, with 12 bases between. Germline values: CDR1 MNHEY, CDR2 SVGAGI. CDR3 length: 11 amino acids. DNA of the CDR3: TGTGCCAGCAGTGGTTCCTTTTTGGCTTTCTTT. It codes for CASSGSFLAFF.

This chain connects TRBV4-1 to TRBJ2-1, with D unresolved. The CDR3 length is 12 residues. Germline V gives CDR1 MGHRA, CDR2 YSYEKL. The V end was cut by 1 base, the J end by 2 bases, with 0 bases between. The CDR3 sequence: CASSQAYNEQFF. The CDR3 DNA is TGCGCCAGCAGCCAAGCCTACAATGAGCAGTTCTTC.

J is TRBJ2-7 and V is TRBV21-1; TRBD2, as called in the table, went unchecked against the DNA. TRBV21-1 is labeled a pseudogene. The CDR3 runs 16 residues. This CDR3 is CASSKMGGSRLYEQYF. The CDR3 bases are TGTGCCAGCAGCAAAATGGGGGGGTCCAGGCTCTACGAGCAGTACTTC.

This chain uses TRBV4-1 with TRBJ2-4; TRBD2 agrees at 8 bases. This CDR3 has 16 residues. Germline V gene lookup returns CDR1 MGHRA and CDR2 YSYEKL. Losses at the gene ends were 3 bases for V and 4 bases for J; bases not matched to a gene: 8. Here the CDR3 DNA reads TGCGCCAGCAGCCACGAGGTAGCGGGGTATAAAAACATTCAGTACTTC. Residues: CASSHEVAGYKNIQYF.

The V call is TRBV27, the J call TRBJ2-7, with 11 bases identical to TRBD1. Germline values: CDR1 MNHEY, CDR2 SMNVEV (reference sequence). The J segment lost 3 bases and the V segment lost 6 bases, leaving 4 bases of the junction unmatched. The CDR3 totals 14 residues. The chain's CDR3 is CASSTGTGGYEQYF. CDR3 bases: TGTGCCAGCAGCACCGGGACAGGGGGCTACGAGCAGTACTTC.

The rearrangement links TRBV10-3 to TRBJ1-1, with a possible D match to TRBD1 (6 bases). V lost 3 bases and J lost 10, with 9 bases in between. CDR3 length equals 11 residues. CDR1 is ENHRY and CDR2 is SYGVKD in the germline V gene. The CDR3 DNA reads as TGTGCCATCAGTGATTTAGGGGGAGCTTTCTTT. Its protein product is CAISDLGGAFF.

This rearrangement joins TRBV1 to TRBJ1-5; TRBD1, the table's D call, lacks a check against the DNA. TRBV1 is described as a pseudogene. CDR3 size: 18 residues. CDR3 loop: CTSSQDLTGQSFNQPQHF. CDR3 sequence (DNA): TGCACCAGCAGCCAAGATCTAACCGGACAGAGCTTTAATCAGCCCCAGCATTTT.

The chain has TRBV5-1 and TRBJ2-3; a weak D match, TRBD2 (6 bases). With 6 bases removed from V and 4 bases from J, the gap between germline ends came to 15 bases. Germline-derived CDR1 and CDR2 are SGHRS and YFSETQ. CDR3 length: 14 amino acids. CDR3 DNA: TGCGCCAGCACCAAGACTAGGAAGCCAGATACGCAGTATTTT. It specifies CASTKTRKPDTQYF.

V usage is TRBV7-2 and J usage is TRBJ1-1, with D possibly TRBD1 on 5 matching bases. The CDR3 spans 13 residues. Trimming shortened V by 0 bases and J by 6 bases, and 8 bases separated the two germline ends. Germline-derived CDR1 and CDR2 are SGHTA and FQGNSA. In nucleotides, the CDR3 is TGTGCCAGCAGCTTAGCGCGGGGGGCTGAAGCTTTCTTT. Translating it yields CASSLARGAEAFF.

The count of this clone is one. The chain carries TRBV29-1 and TRBJ2-3, with 7 bases that match TRBD1. Germline CDR1 is SQVTM and CDR2 is ANQGSEA. This CDR3 has 13 amino acids. The V segment lost 5 bases and the J segment 3 bases; nucleotides outside the gene matches: 5. This CDR3 reads CSVIGRGTDTQYF. The DNA of the CDR3 is TGCAGCGTTATCGGCAGGGGGACAGATACGCAGTATTTT.

This sequence joins TRBV19 and TRBJ2-5; 10 positions agree with TRBD2. The J call may be faulty, since TRBJ2-7 better matches the DNA end. CDR1 LNHDA and CDR2 SQIVND come from the germline V gene (reference sequence). There are 13 residues in the CDR3. The CDR3, as DNA: TGTGCCAGTGCAGCGGGAGGGCCCTACGAGCAGTACTTC. This codes for CASAAGGPYEQYF.

The rearrangement links TRBV6-1 to TRBJ2-1; the match to TRBD1 covers 7 bases. V gave up 1 base and J gave up 8 bases; unmatched junction bases: 2. This CDR3 contains 13 residues. The germline V gene encodes CDR1 MNHNS and CDR2 SASEGT. The CDR3 spells CASSEDRGYEQFF. The CDR3 coding sequence is TGTGCCAGCAGTGAAGACAGGGGTTATGAGCAGTTCTTC.

This clone was seen just once. Compared with germline, one end of the junction differs, possibly owing to a read error. Other DNA variants within this sample encode the same CDR3. This chain joins TRBV27 and TRBJ2-3; D may be TRBD1 (5 bases). The CDR3 runs to 15 residues. From germline, CDR1 is MNHEY and CDR2 SMNVEV (reference sequence). The CDR3 DNA reads as TGTGCCAGCAGTTTATGGGGCAGCCCCACAGATACGCAGTACTTT. Encoded protein: CASSLWGSPTDTQYF.

The gene calls are TRBV6-5 and TRBJ1-6; 7 bases match TRBD1. Germline V lookup: CDR1 MNHEY, CDR2 SVGAGI. The CDR3 contains 14 residues. The J segment lost 8 bases and the V segment lost 7 bases, leaving 8 bases of the junction unmatched. The CDR3 here is CASTGGGSHSPLHF. Here the CDR3 DNA reads TGTGCCAGCACGGGAGGGGGCTCGCATTCACCCCTCCACTTT.

This rearrangement joins TRBV27 to TRBJ2-7, with D maybe TRBD2 (6 bases). The germline V and J ends were trimmed by 0 bases and 4 bases, with 13 bases remaining between them. CDR3 length equals 15 residues. Per germline, CDR1 MNHEY and CDR2 SMNVEV (reference sequence). The CDR3 DNA sequence: TGTGCCAGCAGTTTATCTTCGGGAGTCGAGTACGAGCAGTACTTC. Amino acids: CASSLSSGVEYEQYF.

The genes are TRBV14 and TRBJ1-6; D is uncertain. Per germline, CDR1 SGHDN and CDR2 FVKESK. This CDR3 is built from 15 residues. Between the trimmed V and J ends, which lost 0 bases and 5 bases, there was a span of 8 bases. CDR3 nucleotides: TGTGCCAGCAGCCAAGATCGCAGAAATAATTCACCCCTCCACTTT. Its translation is CASSQDRRNNSPLHF.

Only one count was recorded for this clone. V is TRBV21-1 and J is TRBJ1-4; the table's D call, TRBD1, was not checked against the DNA. TRBV21-1 corresponds to a pseudogene. The CDR3 is made up of 13 amino acids. As DNA, the CDR3 is TGTGCCAGCAGCAGCAGGGTAGGTGAAAAACTGTTTTTT. This translates into CASSSRVGEKLFF.

This chain links TRBV18 with TRBJ1-2; no firm D call. CDR1 is KGHSH, CDR2 LQKENI, per germline. The length of the CDR3 is 14 residues. Between the trimmed V and J ends, which lost 3 bases and 6 bases, there was a span of 14 bases. The CDR3 loop reads CASSPRQLLNGYTF. Here the CDR3 DNA reads TGTGCCAGCTCACCTAGACAATTATTAAATGGCTACACCTTC.

The chain employs TRBV11-3 and TRBJ2-3; no definite D call. Trimming shortened V by 0 bases and J by 6 bases, and 7 bases separated the two germline ends. The CDR3 has 13 amino acids. The germline V gene has CDR1 SGHNT and CDR2 YENEEA. The CDR3 spells CASSLEVFDTQYF. The CDR3 DNA reads as TGTGCCAGCAGCTTAGAGGTATTCGATACGCAGTATTTT.

The chain combines TRBV15 with TRBJ1-3; D remains unclear. The germline CDR1 and CDR2 sequences are LNHNV and YYDKDF (reference sequence). This CDR3 comprises 16 residues. Trimming removed 5 bases at V and 0 bases at J, with 14 bases between. The CDR3 DNA reads TGTGCCACCAGCCTTGAGGCCGCGAGCTCTGGAAACACCATATATTTT. This encodes CATSLEAASSGNTIYF.

This chain joins TRBV11-2 and TRBJ1-5; D is possibly TRBD1 (5 bases). V shed 5 bases and J shed 4 bases, with 15 bases lying between them. Looked up from germline, CDR1 is SGHAT and CDR2 is FQNNGV. The CDR3 extends over 15 amino acids. The CDR3 DNA is TGTGCCAGCAGCCTACATCGTGGGGCAAATCAGCCCCAGCATTTT. It yields the protein CASSLHRGANQPQHF.